The entry that follows covers one TCR beta chain sequence. The antigen remains unidentified. Between the trimmed V and J ends, which lost 6 bases and 5 bases, there was a span of 14 bases. The CDR3 is made up of 14 amino acids. Germline CDR1 LNHDA, CDR2 SQIVND (reference sequence). Sequencing targeted expressed TCRB transcripts, as all isolated RNA had been reverse transcribed. Method: immunoSEQ multiplex PCR; TCRdb's copy keeps in-frame clones and lacks some. The repertoire holds hundreds of thousands of clones, with around 16% as singletons. The data derive from a study of beta chain features in type 1 diabetes. The study's findings and limits: All four CD4+ subsets of Type 1 diabetes patients contained TCRB CDR3s that were moderately but significantly shorter.

The chain joins TRBV19 to TRBJ1-5; the D is unclear. The sequence was obtained from a man aged 18 to 29 with type 1 diabetes. Sequencing was carried out using naive CD4+ T cells from blood. The CDR3 nucleotides read TGTGCCAGTAGACAAGCGGCGAAAGATCAGCCCCAGCATTTT. This encodes CASRQAAKDQPQHF.